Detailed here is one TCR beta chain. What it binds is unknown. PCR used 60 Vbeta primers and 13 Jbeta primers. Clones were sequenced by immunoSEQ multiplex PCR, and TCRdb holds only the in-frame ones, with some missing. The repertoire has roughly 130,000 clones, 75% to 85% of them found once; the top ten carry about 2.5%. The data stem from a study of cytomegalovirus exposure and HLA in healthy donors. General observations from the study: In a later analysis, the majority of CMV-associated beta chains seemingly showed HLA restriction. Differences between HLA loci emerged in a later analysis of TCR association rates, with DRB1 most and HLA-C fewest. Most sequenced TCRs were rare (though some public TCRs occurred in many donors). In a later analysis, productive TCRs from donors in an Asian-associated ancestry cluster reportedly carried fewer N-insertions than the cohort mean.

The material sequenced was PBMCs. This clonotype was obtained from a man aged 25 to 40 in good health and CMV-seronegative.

The DNA for the CDR3 is TGTGCCGGAGCCTCAGATACGCAGTATTTT. It codes for CAGASDTQYF. This chain joins TRBV2 and TRBJ2-3; no firm D call. The CDR3 extends over 10 amino acids. Per germline, CDR1 SNHLY and CDR2 FYNNEI. V lost 11 bases to trimming and J lost 4 bases, with 7 bases between them.